These 7 T cell receptor beta chains share one sample of origin, sequenced in a study of blood T cell repertoires in COVID-19. Clones were sequenced by immunoSEQ multiplex PCR, and TCRdb holds only the in-frame ones, with some missing. In the table there are some 150,000 clones, 85% to 90% of which are singletons. Sample: peripheral blood. The source is an older woman with COVID-19, enrolled during active disease.

The chain uses TRBV30 and TRBJ1-1; D uncertain. Germline CDR1 GTSNPN, CDR2 SVGIG (reference sequence). The CDR3 consists of 12 residues. V lost 3 bases, J lost 5 bases, and 10 bases lay in between. This CDR3 is CAWRRGSTEAFF. The CDR3 nucleotides read TGTGCCTGGAGGCGGGGTAGTACTGAAGCTTTCTTT. Drawing the rest from reference TRBV30 and TRBJ1-1, the complete variable domain is SQTIHQWPATLVQPVGSPLSLECTVEGTSNPNLYWYRQAAGRGLQLLFYSVGIGQISSEVPQNLSASRPQDRQFILSSKKLLLSDSGFYLCAWRRGSTEAFFGQGTRLTVV.

J is TRBJ2-5 and V is TRBV2; TRBD1 matches 8 bases. Germline trimming cut 8 bases from V and 4 bases from J; bases unmatched to any gene: 12. CDR1 and CDR2 from the germline V gene are SNHLY and FYNNEI. The CDR3 runs 15 residues. The CDR3 spells CASVFDRGRGETQYF. CDR3 DNA: TGTGCCAGCGTTTTCGACAGGGGAAGGGGAGAGACCCAGTACTTC.

The chain carries TRBV27 and TRBJ2-7, with D possibly being TRBD1 (6 bases). With 2 bases removed from V and 2 bases from J, the gap between germline ends came to 16 bases. The germline V gene has CDR1 MNHEY and CDR2 SMNVEV (reference sequence). The CDR3 covers 16 residues. The CDR3 nucleotides read TGTGCCAGCAGTTTAAGCTCCGGGACAATTGCCTACGAGCAGTACTTC. The encoded protein is CASSLSSGTIAYEQYF.

The CDR3 is CASSRAGVREQYF. Here the CDR3 DNA reads TGTGCCAGCAGCCGAGCGGGAGTCCGCGAGCAGTACTTC. The chain is built from TRBV6-2 or TRBV6-3 and TRBJ2-7, with 8 bases matching TRBD2. Germline trimming cut 6 bases from V and 6 bases from J; bases unmatched to any gene: 7. In germline, CDR1 is MNHEY, CDR2 SVGEGT. The CDR3 loop spans 13 amino acids.

The chain uses TRBV28 and TRBJ2-2; 13 bases fit TRBD2. Germline V gene data show CDR1 as MDHEN and CDR2 as SYDVKM. CDR3 length: 18 amino acids. V lost 7 bases to trimming and J lost 4 bases; unmatched junction nucleotides: 12. The CDR3 loop is CASNVLGLAGSVTGELFF. As DNA, the CDR3 is TGTGCCAGCAACGTCCTGGGACTAGCGGGATCTGTCACCGGGGAGCTGTTTTTT.

The chain uses TRBV7-8 and TRBJ2-3, with TRBD2 as a possible D gene (6 bases). V lost 7 bases and J lost 2, with 10 bases in between. This CDR3 has 13 amino acids. Germline loops: CDR1 SGHVS, CDR2 FQNEAQ. The CDR3 sequence is CASMGGATDTQYF. The CDR3 nucleotides are TGTGCCAGCATGGGAGGAGCCACAGATACGCAGTATTTT.

Only one count was recorded for this clone. The genes are TRBV6-2 or TRBV6-3 and TRBJ1-5; 10 bases are a match to TRBD1. The J segment lost 7 bases and the V segment lost 2 bases, leaving 5 bases of the junction unmatched. This CDR3 region has 15 residues. Germline V gene lookup returns CDR1 MNHEY and CDR2 SVGEGT. The CDR3 region has the DNA TGTGCCAGCAGTTACGAGACAGGGGGCTTGCAGCCCCAGCATTTT. It yields the protein CASSYETGGLQPQHF.